This T cell receptor beta chain was identified during a study of blood T cells in healthy people across ages. Every donor gave 9 to 10 milliliters of peripheral blood. As for this clonotype: The antigen is unknown.

Study findings and constraints: TCR beta diversity, measured per million T cells, fell in a roughly linear way with age.

CDR1 MNHNS and CDR2 SASEGT come from the germline V gene. V dropped 10 bases and J dropped 2 bases, with 18 bases sitting between them. The CDR3 spans 15 residues. Next came a second PCR, run for about 6 to 12 cycles, which used a sample-barcoded 5' primer along with a J-beta primer mix. TCRdb re-called the 5' RACE reads with MiXCR, one entry per CDR3 protein. The table includes under 1,100,000 distinct CDR3 sequences, approximately 25% detected once. This same sample was also part of a study on T cells of mothers and their children. Turning to that study: Sequencing returned over 9.5 million TCR beta CDR3 reads per mother and roughly 3 million per child. When mothers and children were related, their normalized repertoire overlap, which was always slightly higher, did not differ significantly from that of unrelated pairs.

This chain uses TRBV6-1 with TRBJ2-1; D unclear. The TCR was taken from a girl aged 2-10 years in good health. Sequencing was carried out using blood. The CDR3 sequence is CANKQHVPTYNEQFF. CDR3 DNA: TGTGCCAACAAACAACACGTTCCGACCTACAATGAGCAGTTCTTC.